The subject of this entry is one T cell receptor beta chain. Its antigen is undetermined. The sample comes from a study of blood T cells in healthy people across ages. V was cut by 1 base and J by 5 bases, with 12 bases left in between. Looked up from germline, CDR1 is MNHNS and CDR2 is SASEGT. This CDR3 is built from 14 residues. It was with a sample-barcoded 5' primer and a J-beta primer mix that a second PCR of roughly 7 to 11 cycles was run. TCRdb ran MiXCR on the 5' RACE reads and lists one entry per CDR3 protein. The table shows approximately 880,000 distinct CDR3 sequences, with approximately 49% occurring only once. Study-wide points: When one million T cells were used, diversity estimates were thought to be underestimates.

The V call is TRBV6-1, the J call TRBJ2-7; no reliable D call. The receptor was derived from a man aged 30 to 39 in good health. Sequencing was done on a sample of blood. The CDR3 DNA reads as TGTGCCAGCAGTGAAGGATCCATCAGTGACGAGCAGTACTTC. Translation: CASSEGSISDEQYF.